This T cell receptor (beta chain) was profiled in a study of shared clonotypes between healthy human individuals. The data were produced by immunoSEQ multiplex PCR, yet TCRdb's version contains in-frame clones alone and is incomplete. This table has under 350,000 clones, around 86% appearing once. Points on this clone: Its specificity is unknown.

CDR3 length: 12 amino acids. Germline CDR1 SNHLY, CDR2 FYNNEI. V shed 10 bases and J shed 6 bases, with 16 bases lying between them. General study findings and limits: The sharing of about 5% of naive CD4 clonotypes was seen across a few donors.

Sequenced: memory CD8+ T cells sorted from blood. Described subset: CD45RO+ cells pooled with CCR7-negative TemRA cells. This receptor was identified in a man aged 18 to 29 in good health. V usage is TRBV2 and J usage is TRBJ2-7; D possibly corresponds to TRBD1 (5 bases). The CDR3 region is CATSGSPFEQYF. The CDR3 DNA reads as TGTGCCACCTCAGGGTCCCCATTCGAGCAGTACTTC. Complete variable domain (other parts from reference TRBV2 and TRBJ2-7): EPEVTQTPSHQVTQMGQEVILRCVPISNHLYFYWYRQILGQKVEFLVSFYNNEISEKSEIFDDQFSVERPDGSNFTLKIRSTKLEDSAMYFCATSGSPFEQYFGPGTRLTVT.